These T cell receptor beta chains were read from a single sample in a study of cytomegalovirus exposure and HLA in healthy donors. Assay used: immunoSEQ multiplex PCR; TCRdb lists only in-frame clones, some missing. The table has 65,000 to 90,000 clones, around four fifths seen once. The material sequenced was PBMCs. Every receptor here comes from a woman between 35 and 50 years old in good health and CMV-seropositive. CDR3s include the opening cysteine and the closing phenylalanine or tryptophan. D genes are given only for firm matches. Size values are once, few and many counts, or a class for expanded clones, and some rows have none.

TGTGCCAGCAGCTTAGACGGGGGAGCGGGGGAGCTGTTTTTT	CASSLDGGAGELFF	-	TRBJ2-2	TRBV11-3	-
TGCGCCAGCAGACGAACTAGGACAGGGGCCTACGAGCAGTACTTC	CASRRTRTGAYEQYF	-	TRBJ2-7	TRBV4-1	TRBD1
TGTGCCAGCAGTCCTAGCTTGCGGGGGCTCTACGAGCAGTACTTC	CASSPSLRGLYEQYF	-	TRBJ2-7	TRBV5-6	-
TGTGCCAGTAGTATGCAGGGAATCCATTATGGCTACACCTTC	CASSMQGIHYGYTF	-	TRBJ1-2	TRBV19	-
TGTGCCAGCTCACGACAGGGGGGATTAAACGAGCAGTACTTC	CASSRQGGLNEQYF	once	TRBJ2-7	TRBV18	TRBD1
TGTGCCAGCAGTTTACTAGCGGGGGGCACAGATACGCAGTATTTT	CASSLLAGGTDTQYF	-	TRBJ2-3	TRBV2	TRBD2
TGTGCCAGCAGTTTACCGGGGAACTATGGCTACACCTTC	CASSLPGNYGYTF	-	TRBJ1-2	TRBV27	-
TGCGCCAGCAGCTTGTTAGCAGGGGGCGACTATGGCTACACCTTC	CASSLLAGGDYGYTF	few	TRBJ1-2	TRBV5-1	TRBD1
TGCGCCAGCAGCTTGGGACAGGACTCCTACGAGCAGTACTTC	CASSLGQDSYEQYF	few	TRBJ2-7	TRBV5-1	-
TGTGCCTGGAGTGTACAGGGACAGGGTATGTCACCCCTCCACTTT	CAWSVQGQGMSPLHF	-	TRBJ1-6	TRBV30	TRBD1
TGTGCCAGCATGGGCTTTTTAGGGGCCGGGGCCAACGTCCTGACTTTC	CASMGFLGAGANVLTF	once	TRBJ2-6	TRBV2	-
TGTGCCAGCAGTGAAGAGGGTCCCACCTACGAGCAGTACTTC	CASSEEGPTYEQYF	few	TRBJ2-7	TRBV6-5	-
TGTGCCAGCAGCGGGGCCCTACATCAGCCCCAGCATTTT	CASSGALHQPQHF	-	TRBJ1-5	TRBV5-6	-
TGTGCCAGCAGTCCCGACACCTCTGGAAACACCATATATTTT	CASSPDTSGNTIYF	-	TRBJ1-3	TRBV6-1	-
TGTGCCAGCAGTATAGCTAGCGCCTACAATGAGCAGTTCTTC	CASSIASAYNEQFF	-	TRBJ2-1	TRBV7-2	-
TGTGCCAGCAGTTCAATCGGGACAGGGGACAATCAGCCCCAGCATTTT	CASSSIGTGDNQPQHF	-	TRBJ1-5	TRBV28	TRBD1
TGTGCCAGCAGCGTGCAGGGGGCCGGGGAAGAAAAACTGTTTTTT	CASSVQGAGEEKLFF	-	TRBJ1-4	TRBV9	TRBD1